The T cell receptor beta chain described here comes from a study of regulatory T cells in long-lasting Graves disease. Notes on the study in general: When disease was persistent, TRBV28, TRBJ1-2 and TRBJ2-5 were the favored segments. Persistent Graves' patients showed a TCR diversity that was lower than that of newly diagnosed ones.

Germline trimming cut 5 bases from V and 6 bases from J; bases unmatched to any gene: 6. Germline V gene sequence: CDR1 SNHLY, CDR2 FYNNEI. This CDR3 is 13 amino acids long. Turning to this clonotype: Antigen specificity is unknown.

Time point of the sample: newly diagnosed GD, antithyroid drugs for less than 3 months. PBMCs were the source of the RNA used for TCR sequencing. To make TCR beta libraries, researchers used iRepertoire HTBI primers and Arm-PCR of CDR3 regions. One entry per CDR3 protein, called by TCRdb with MiXCR from the multiplex PCR reads. The table has hundreds of thousands of distinct CDR3 sequences, more than 15% seen once. The sample also formed part of further work on T cells in Graves' hyperthyroidism and ophthalmopathy.

Sequenced material: peripheral blood mononuclear cells (PBMCs), taken at new diagnosis, from a patient treated with antithyroid drugs. This TCR derives from a woman aged 35-65 years with Graves disease. This chain joins TRBV2 and TRBJ2-5; 7 bases align to TRBD2. This CDR3 is CASSPGGGKTQYF. Here the CDR3 DNA reads TGTGCCAGCAGTCCAGGCGGGGGTAAGACCCAGTACTTC.